This T cell receptor beta chain originates from a study of blood T cell repertoires in COVID-19. Study information: Sample material is recorded as cDNA or gDNA derived from T cells, B-cell-depleted T cells, or PBMCs.

Germline assignment: CDR1 SGHDN and CDR2 FVKESK. The CDR3 extends over 18 amino acids. Trimming took 0 bases from V and 1 from J; bases not matched to a gene: 3. Using immunoSEQ multiplex PCR, the repertoire was profiled, and TCRdb retains in-frame clones only, with some absent. The sample has 250,000 to 400,000 clones, approximately 87% seen once. This receptor was identified in a woman in her 30s with COVID-19, enrolled during active disease. Sequenced input: peripheral blood. J is TRBJ2-3 and V is TRBV14; 14 bases align to TRBD2. CDR3 nucleotide sequence: TGTGCCAGCAGCCAAGATTCGGGACTAGCGGGAGGCACAGATACGCAGTATTTT. As protein: CASSQDSGLAGGTDTQYF.